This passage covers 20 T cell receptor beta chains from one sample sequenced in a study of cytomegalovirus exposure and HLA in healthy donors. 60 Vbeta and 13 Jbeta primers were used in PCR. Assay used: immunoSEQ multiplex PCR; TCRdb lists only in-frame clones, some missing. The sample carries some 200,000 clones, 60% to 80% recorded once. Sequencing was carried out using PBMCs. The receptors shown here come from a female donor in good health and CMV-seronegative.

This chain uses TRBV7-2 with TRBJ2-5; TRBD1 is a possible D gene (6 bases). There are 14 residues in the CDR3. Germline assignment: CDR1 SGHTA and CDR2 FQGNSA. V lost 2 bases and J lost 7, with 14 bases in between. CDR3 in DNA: TGTGCCAGCAGCTTACCGACAGGTGGGGGGACCCAGTACTTC. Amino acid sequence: CASSLPTGGGTQYF.

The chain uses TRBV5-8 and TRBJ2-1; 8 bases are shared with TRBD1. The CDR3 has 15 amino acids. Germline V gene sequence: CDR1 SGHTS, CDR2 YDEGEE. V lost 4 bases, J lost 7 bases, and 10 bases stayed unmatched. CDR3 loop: CASSAPGQGVNEQFF. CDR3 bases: TGTGCCAGCAGCGCCCCCGGACAGGGAGTGAATGAGCAGTTCTTC. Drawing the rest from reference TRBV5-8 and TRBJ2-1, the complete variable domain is EAGVTQSPTHLIKTRGQQATLRCSPISGHTSVYWYQQALGLGLQFLLWYDEGEERNRGNFPPRFSGRQFPNYSSELNVNALELEDSALYLCASSAPGQGVNEQFFGPGTRLTVL.

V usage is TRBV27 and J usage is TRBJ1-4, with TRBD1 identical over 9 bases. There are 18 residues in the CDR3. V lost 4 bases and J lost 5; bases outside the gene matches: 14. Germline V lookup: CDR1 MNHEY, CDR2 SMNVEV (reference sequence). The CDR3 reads CASSYSSGTGIRNEKLFF. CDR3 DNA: TGTGCCAGCAGTTATTCGTCCGGGACAGGGATCAGGAATGAAAAACTGTTTTTT.

The CDR3: CASSNAQGPGNTIYF. DNA of the CDR3: TGTGCCAGCAGCAACGCACAGGGACCTGGAAACACCATATATTTT. The chain recombines TRBV7-6 with TRBJ1-3, with a tentative D call TRBD1 (6 bases). The germline V gene has CDR1 SGHVS and CDR2 FNYEAQ. V was shortened by 5 bases and J by 2 bases, with 13 bases between the two germline ends. The length of the CDR3 is 15 residues.

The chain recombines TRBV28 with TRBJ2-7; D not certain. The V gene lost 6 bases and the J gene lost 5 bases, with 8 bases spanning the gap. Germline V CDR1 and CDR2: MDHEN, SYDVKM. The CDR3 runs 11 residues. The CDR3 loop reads CASSSPDEQYF. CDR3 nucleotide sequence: TGTGCCAGCAGCTCCCCAGACGAGCAGTACTTC.

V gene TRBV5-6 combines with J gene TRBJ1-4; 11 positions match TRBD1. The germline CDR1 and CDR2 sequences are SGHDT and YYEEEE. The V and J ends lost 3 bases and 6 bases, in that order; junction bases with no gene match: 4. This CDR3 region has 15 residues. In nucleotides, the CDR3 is TGTGCCAGCAGCTCATGGGACAGGGGGGATGAAAAACTGTTTTTT. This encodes CASSSWDRGDEKLFF.

The CDR3 DNA reads as TGTGCCAGCAGCTTAGGAACAGTTGAAGCTTTCTTT. It yields the protein CASSLGTVEAFF. V is TRBV11-1 and J is TRBJ1-1, with unresolved D. Trimming took 1 base from V and 7 from J, leaving 7 bases between them. In germline, CDR1 is SGHAT, CDR2 FQDESV (reference sequence). The CDR3 sequence is 12 residues long. The full variable domain, rest sourced from reference TRBV11-1 and TRBJ1-1, is EAEVAQSPRYKITEKSQAVAFWCDPISGHATLYWYRQILGQGPELLVQFQDESVVDDSQLPKDRFSAERLKGVDSTLKIQPAELGDSAMYLCASSLGTVEAFFGQGTRLTVV.

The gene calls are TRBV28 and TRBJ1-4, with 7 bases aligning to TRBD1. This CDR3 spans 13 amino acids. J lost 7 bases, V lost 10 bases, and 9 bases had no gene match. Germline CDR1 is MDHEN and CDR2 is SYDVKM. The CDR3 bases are TGTGCCATATTAGGGGACAGCGGTGAAAAACTGTTTTTT. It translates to CAILGDSGEKLFF.

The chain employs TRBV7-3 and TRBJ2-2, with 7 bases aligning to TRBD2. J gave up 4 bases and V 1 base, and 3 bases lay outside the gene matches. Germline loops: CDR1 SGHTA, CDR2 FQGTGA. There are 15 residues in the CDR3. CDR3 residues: CASSLSGSSTGELFF. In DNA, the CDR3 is TGTGCCAGCAGCTTAAGCGGGAGTAGCACCGGGGAGCTGTTTTTT.

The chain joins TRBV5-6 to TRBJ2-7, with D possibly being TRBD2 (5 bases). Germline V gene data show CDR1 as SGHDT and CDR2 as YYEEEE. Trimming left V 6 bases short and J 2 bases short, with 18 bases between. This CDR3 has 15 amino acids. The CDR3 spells CASTKPPRGTYEQYF. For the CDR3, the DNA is TGTGCCAGCACCAAGCCGCCCCGGGGAACCTACGAGCAGTACTTC.

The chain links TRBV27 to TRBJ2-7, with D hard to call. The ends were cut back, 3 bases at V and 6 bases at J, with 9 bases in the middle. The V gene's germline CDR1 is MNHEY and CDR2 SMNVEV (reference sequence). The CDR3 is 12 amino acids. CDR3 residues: CASSFLGTEQYF. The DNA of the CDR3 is TGTGCCAGCAGTTTTTTGGGCACCGAGCAGTACTTC.

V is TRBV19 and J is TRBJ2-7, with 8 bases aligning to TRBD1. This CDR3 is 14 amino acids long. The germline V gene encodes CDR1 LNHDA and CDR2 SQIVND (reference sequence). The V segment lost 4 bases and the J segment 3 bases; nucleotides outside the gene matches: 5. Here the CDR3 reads CASSKRTGYYEQYF. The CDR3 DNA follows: TGTGCCAGTAGTAAGCGGACAGGGTACTACGAGCAGTACTTC.

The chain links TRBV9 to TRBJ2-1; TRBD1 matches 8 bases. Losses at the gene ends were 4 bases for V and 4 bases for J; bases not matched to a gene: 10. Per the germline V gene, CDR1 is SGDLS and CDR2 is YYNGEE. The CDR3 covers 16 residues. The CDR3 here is CASSPPFTGGYNEQFF. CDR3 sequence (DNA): TGTGCCAGCAGCCCCCCCTTCACAGGGGGATACAATGAGCAGTTCTTC.

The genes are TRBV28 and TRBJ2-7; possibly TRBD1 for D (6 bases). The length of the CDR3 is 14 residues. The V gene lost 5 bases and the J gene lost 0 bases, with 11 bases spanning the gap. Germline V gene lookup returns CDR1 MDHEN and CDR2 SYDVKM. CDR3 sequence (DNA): TGTGCCAGCAGTAACAGGGCGAGCTCCTACGAGCAGTACTTC. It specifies CASSNRASSYEQYF. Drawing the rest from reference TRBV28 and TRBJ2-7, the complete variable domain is DVKVTQSSRYLVKRTGEKVFLECVQDMDHENMFWYRQDPGLGLRLIYFSYDVKMKEKGDIPEGYSVSREKKERFSLILESASTNQTSMYLCASSNRASSYEQYFGPGTRLTVT.

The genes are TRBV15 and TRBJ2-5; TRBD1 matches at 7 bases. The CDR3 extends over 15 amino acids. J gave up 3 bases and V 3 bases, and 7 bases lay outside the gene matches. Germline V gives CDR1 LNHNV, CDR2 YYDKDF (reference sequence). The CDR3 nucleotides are TGTGCCACCAGCAGGAATTCCGGGACAGAAGAGACCCAGTACTTC. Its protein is CATSRNSGTEETQYF.

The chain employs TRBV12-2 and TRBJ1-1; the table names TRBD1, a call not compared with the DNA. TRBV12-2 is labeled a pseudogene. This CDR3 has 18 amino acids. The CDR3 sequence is CASRPRGSLDSPNREAFF. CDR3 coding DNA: TGTGCAAGTCGCCCTAGAGGAAGCTTGGACAGTCCGAACCGAGAAGCTTTCTTT.

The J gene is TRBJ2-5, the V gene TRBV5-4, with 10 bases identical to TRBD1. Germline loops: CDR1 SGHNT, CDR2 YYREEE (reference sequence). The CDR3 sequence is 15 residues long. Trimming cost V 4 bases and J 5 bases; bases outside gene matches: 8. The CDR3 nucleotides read TGTGCCAGCAGCCAAGGACAGGGGGGTTGGGAGACCCAGTACTTC. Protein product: CASSQGQGGWETQYF.

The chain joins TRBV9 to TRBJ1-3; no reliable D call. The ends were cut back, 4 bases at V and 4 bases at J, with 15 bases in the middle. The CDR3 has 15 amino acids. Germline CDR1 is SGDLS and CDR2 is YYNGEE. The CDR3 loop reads CASSPSRGSGNTIYF. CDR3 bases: TGTGCCAGCAGCCCCTCGCGGGGTTCGGGAAACACCATATATTTT.

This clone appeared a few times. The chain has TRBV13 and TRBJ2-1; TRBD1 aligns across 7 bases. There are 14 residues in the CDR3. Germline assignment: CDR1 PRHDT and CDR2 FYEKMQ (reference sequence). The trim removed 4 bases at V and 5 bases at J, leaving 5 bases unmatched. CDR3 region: CASSSLTGHNEQFF. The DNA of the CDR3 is TGTGCCAGCAGCTCCTTGACAGGGCACAATGAGCAGTTCTTC. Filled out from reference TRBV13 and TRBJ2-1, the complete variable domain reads AAGVIQSPRHLIKEKRETATLKCYPIPRHDTVYWYQQGPGQDPQFLISFYEKMQSDKGSIPDRFSAQQFSDYHSELNMSSLELGDSALYFCASSSLTGHNEQFFGPGTRLTVL.

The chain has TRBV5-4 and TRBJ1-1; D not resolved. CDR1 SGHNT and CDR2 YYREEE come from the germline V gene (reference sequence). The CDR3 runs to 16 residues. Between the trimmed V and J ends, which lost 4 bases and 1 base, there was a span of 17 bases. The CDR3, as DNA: TGTGCCAGCAGCCCAACGTTGGGCAGCTGGAACACTGAAGCTTTCTTT. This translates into CASSPTLGSWNTEAFF.